Below, 22 T cell receptor beta chains from the same sample are listed, as sequenced in a study of T-cell memory formation after mild COVID-19. TCRdb re-analysed the 5' RACE reads in MiXCR, keeping a single row per CDR3 protein. The sample records 550,000 to 600,000 distinct CDR3 sequences, 15% to 20% being singletons. The sample was PBMCs or a T cell subset sorted from them (not recorded which). The origin of the receptors is an adult woman who had mild COVID-19 (a few samples of this study predate the infection). Cell type and time point are not known.

This chain uses TRBV9 with TRBJ2-7, with D uncertain. Germline V lookup: CDR1 SGDLS, CDR2 YYNGEE. With 0 bases removed from V and 1 base from J, the gap between germline ends came to 14 bases. This CDR3 is 16 amino acids long. CDR3 coding DNA: TGTGCCAGCAGCGTAGCGCCCCAGACACTTTCCTACGAGCAGTACTTC. Translated, it gives CASSVAPQTLSYEQYF.

This clonotype turned up a few times. The chain recombines TRBV5-6 with TRBJ2-7, with D possibly TRBD2 on 5 matching bases. Per germline, CDR1 SGHDT and CDR2 YYEEEE. V was shortened by 0 bases and J by 1 base, with 11 bases between the two germline ends. The CDR3 spans 15 residues. Here the CDR3 reads CASSLVPTGSYEQYF. The CDR3 DNA reads TGTGCCAGCAGCTTGGTTCCGACGGGGTCCTACGAGCAGTACTTC.

This clonotype was detected only a few times. The rearrangement links TRBV12-3 or TRBV12-4 to TRBJ1-4; no clear D. This CDR3 is 14 amino acids long. The ends were cut back, 3 bases at V and 7 bases at J, with 12 bases in the middle. The CDR3 sequence is CASSFKGRGEKLFF. The CDR3 nucleotides read TGTGCCAGCAGTTTCAAGGGTCGGGGTGAAAAACTGTTTTTT.

The V gene is TRBV5-1, the J gene TRBJ1-1; possible D gene TRBD1, 5 bases. The CDR3 extends over 14 amino acids. Trimming removed 0 bases at V and 7 bases at J, with 13 bases between. The V gene's germline CDR1 is SGHRS and CDR2 YFSETQ. The CDR3 loop reads CASSLGDGRGEAFF. Written as DNA, the CDR3 is TGCGCCAGCAGCTTGGGGGACGGTCGAGGTGAAGCTTTCTTT.

In its sample, this clonotype was seen a few times. This chain links TRBV5-1 with TRBJ2-2; D is possibly TRBD1 (5 bases). The CDR3 has 12 amino acids. Trimming pared 0 bases from V and 12 bases from J, leaving 9 bases between. Looked up from germline, CDR1 is SGHRS and CDR2 is YFSETQ. CDR3 amino acids: CASSLDRPKLFF. CDR3 sequence (DNA): TGCGCCAGCAGCTTGGACAGGCCGAAGCTGTTTTTT.

Notes on this clonotype: The junction and the germline gene differ at one end; a read error may be behind it. The chain combines TRBV7-6 with TRBJ2-6; D is perhaps TRBD1 or TRBD2 (6 bases each). CDR3 length: 16 amino acids. Germline V gene lookup returns CDR1 SGHVS and CDR2 FNYEAQ. The CDR3 nucleotides are TGTGCCAGCAGCTTAGAGTGGGGGGCTGGGGCCAACTTCCTGACTTTC. Amino acid sequence: CASSLEWGAGANFLTF.

With respect to this clonotype: The junction and the germline gene differ at one end; a read error may be behind it. The chain uses TRBV20-1 and TRBJ1-2, with D maybe TRBD1 (5 bases). Germline V CDR1 and CDR2: DFQATT, SNEGSKA (reference sequence). The CDR3 runs to 13 residues. The CDR3, as DNA: TGCAGTGCTAGAGTGATTGGGGGGGACCCAGTCGCCTTC. Encoded protein: CSARVIGGDPVAF.

The sample holds a few counts of this clonotype. V is TRBV21-1 and J is TRBJ2-6; the listed D gene, TRBD2, was not tested against the DNA. TRBV21-1 is a listed pseudogene. This CDR3 is 24 amino acids long. Here the CDR3 DNA reads TGTGCCAGCAGCAAAAAAACGGAGGGGTTAGGTTCAACGATCGCCGGCTCTGGGGCCAACGTCCTGACTTTC. It specifies CASSKKTEGLGSTIAGSGANVLTF.

In its sample, this clonotype was seen many times. This sequence joins TRBV3-1 and TRBJ2-6, with TRBD1 matching 7 bases. Germline V lookup: CDR1 LGHDT, CDR2 YNNKEL (reference sequence). The CDR3 covers 15 residues. After removal of 1 base from V and 3 bases from J, the junction contained 0 bases not matched to a gene. CDR3 in amino acids: CASSQGTGGANVLTF. In nucleotides, the CDR3 is TGTGCCAGCAGCCAAGGGACAGGTGGGGCCAACGTCCTGACTTTC.

This clonotype has more than one count but fewer than ten. The V gene is TRBV5-6, the J gene TRBJ1-1; the D gene is possibly TRBD1 (6 bases). Trimming left V 6 bases short and J 5 bases short, with 14 bases between. This CDR3 comprises 13 residues. Germline CDR1 SGHDT, CDR2 YYEEEE. DNA of the CDR3: TGTGCCAGCACCCCCACAGGGCAAACTGAAGCTTTCTTT. The encoded protein is CASTPTGQTEAFF. The complete variable domain, with remaining parts taken from reference TRBV5-6 and TRBJ1-1, reads DAGVTQSPTHLIKTRGQQVTLRCSPKSGHDTVSWYQQALGQGPQFIFQYYEEEERQRGNFPDRFSGHQFPNYSSELNVNALLLGDSALYLCASTPTGQTEAFFGQGTRLTVV.

A few counts support this clonotype. The chain is built from TRBV6-5 and TRBJ1-2; tentatively, D is TRBD1 (6 bases). Germline V lookup: CDR1 MNHEY, CDR2 SVGAGI. The CDR3 is made up of 13 amino acids. V lost 7 bases and J lost 0, with 9 bases in between. DNA of the CDR3: TGTGCCAGCACGGGGACAACTAACTATGGCTACACCTTC. Encoded protein: CASTGTTNYGYTF.

This clonotype was seen once. The chain recombines TRBV3-1 with TRBJ1-5; D ambiguous. Between the trimmed V and J ends, which lost 1 base and 0 bases, there was a span of 10 bases. CDR3 length equals 16 residues. Per the germline V gene, CDR1 is LGHDT and CDR2 is YNNKEL (reference sequence). The CDR3 loop is CASSQGGGYSNQPQHF. The CDR3 nucleotides read TGTGCCAGCAGCCAAGGAGGAGGGTATAGCAATCAGCCCCAGCATTTT.

The chain joins TRBV24-1 to TRBJ2-2, with D perhaps assigned TRBD1 or TRBD2 (5 bases each). With 2 bases removed from V and 4 bases from J, the gap between germline ends came to 16 bases. This CDR3 spans 17 amino acids. Germline V gives CDR1 KGHDR, CDR2 SFDVKD. The CDR3 loop is CATSDWGIGYSTGELFF. The CDR3 DNA is TGTGCCACCAGTGATTGGGGGATCGGTTACTCCACCGGGGAGCTGTTTTTT.

The chain uses TRBV9 and TRBJ1-1; no clear D gene. The CDR3 has 14 amino acids. The germline V and J ends were trimmed by 5 bases and 0 bases, with 11 bases remaining between them. The germline gives CDR1 SGDLS, CDR2 YYNGEE. Here the CDR3 reads CASSPTVMNTEAFF. The CDR3 DNA reads as TGTGCCAGCAGTCCTACCGTCATGAACACTGAAGCTTTCTTT. Full variable domain (rest looked up from reference TRBV9 and TRBJ1-1): DSGVTQTPKHLITATGQRVTLRCSPRSGDLSVYWYQQSLDQGLQFLIQYYNGEERAKGNILERFSAQQFPDLHSELNLSSLELGDSALYFCASSPTVMNTEAFFGQGTRLTVV.

The chain recombines TRBV7-3 with TRBJ2-1; 12 positions agree with TRBD2. Germline loops: CDR1 SGHTA, CDR2 FQGTGA. V shed 1 base, J shed 9 bases, and the junction held 7 bases outside the gene matches. CDR3 length: 16 amino acids. The CDR3 bases are TGTGCCAGCAGCTTAATGACTAGCGGGGGCCGGGGTGAGCAGTTCTTC. Translation: CASSLMTSGGRGEQFF.

Only a few counts were recorded for this clonotype. The chain couples TRBV4-2 to TRBJ1-2, with unresolved D. Germline values: CDR1 LGHNA, CDR2 YNFKEQ. The CDR3 has 13 amino acids. V was cut by 6 bases and J by 0 bases, with 8 bases left in between. Here the CDR3 reads CASRGGANYGYTF. CDR3 nucleotide sequence: TGTGCCAGCAGGGGCGGAGCTAACTATGGCTACACCTTC.

There are many counts of this clonotype. This chain joins TRBV27 and TRBJ1-1; D might be TRBD1 (5 bases). Trimming left V 3 bases short and J 1 base short, with 21 bases between. CDR3 length: 18 residues. Germline CDR1 and CDR2: MNHEY and SMNVEV (reference sequence). In DNA form, the CDR3 reads TGTGCCAGCAGTTTCTATGGCAGGGATGGGGTATGGAACACTGAAGCTTTCTTT. The encoded protein is CASSFYGRDGVWNTEAFF.

The chain is built from TRBV6-5 and TRBJ2-7; D not resolved. CDR3 size: 12 residues. Trimming stripped 6 bases from V and 6 bases from J, with 12 bases between. Germline V gene lookup returns CDR1 MNHEY and CDR2 SVGAGI. The DNA for the CDR3 is TGTGCCAGCAGCTGGAGAAAAGGCGAGCAGTACTTC. Translation gives CASSWRKGEQYF.

This rearrangement joins TRBV24-1 to TRBJ2-7, with D possibly matching TRBD1 (5 bases). This CDR3 is 14 amino acids long. The ends were cut back, 1 base at V and 3 bases at J, with 9 bases in the middle. Looked up from germline, CDR1 is KGHDR and CDR2 is SFDVKD. CDR3 DNA sequence: TGTGCCACCAGTGATTTCCCTGACAGCTACGAGCAGTACTTC. It yields the protein CATSDFPDSYEQYF.

V gene TRBV9 combines with J gene TRBJ1-1; 8 bases map to TRBD1. CDR1 is SGDLS, CDR2 YYNGEE, per germline. The CDR3 is 15 amino acids. Trimming removed 0 bases from V and 3 bases from J; junction bases left unmatched: 4. In DNA, the CDR3 is TGTGCCAGCAGCGTAGAAGGGACAGGATACACTGAAGCTTTCTTT. Translating gives CASSVEGTGYTEAFF.

V and J are TRBV12-3 or TRBV12-4 and TRBJ2-1; TRBD2 aligns across 13 bases. V gave up 6 bases and J gave up 0 bases; unmatched junction bases: 17. This CDR3 contains 21 residues. The CDR3 is CASRTNYRGLAGPLSYNEQFF. The CDR3 DNA reads as TGTGCCAGCAGGACGAACTACAGGGGACTAGCGGGACCACTCTCCTACAATGAGCAGTTCTTC.

The rearrangement links TRBV20-1 to TRBJ2-1; 7 positions match TRBD2. V shed 3 bases, J shed 5 bases, and the junction held 4 bases outside the gene matches. This CDR3 is built from 13 residues. Germline CDR1 is DFQATT and CDR2 is SNEGSKA (reference sequence). The CDR3 DNA reads as TGCAGTGCTAGCGGGGGGTACCACAATGAGCAGTTCTTC. Translating gives CSASGGYHNEQFF.